These 28 T cell receptor beta chains share one sample of origin, sequenced in a study of CD4 T cells in relation to SARS-CoV-2 and coronaviruses. Generated by immunoSEQ multiplex PCR, the TCRdb table keeps only in-frame clones and is missing some. The sample shows 15,000 to 20,000 clones, around 82% of them seen only once. Their cognate antigens are unknown. Unexposed donor CD4+ T cells date from 2011-2018, before the COVID-19 pandemic. The cells were cultured for about ten days before CD4+ T cells were isolated. The sample was CD4+ T cells from PBMCs, cultured in vitro. All receptors derive from a human donor in good health.

The rearrangement uses TRBV5-1 and TRBJ1-2; maybe TRBD1 (5 bases). Trimming took off 3 bases at V and 4 bases at J, with 16 bases between the two ends. CDR3 length equals 15 residues. Germline CDR1 and CDR2: SGHRS and YFSETQ. The CDR3 spells CASSSLDGTPYGYTF. CDR3 nucleotide sequence: TGCGCCAGCAGCTCCCTCGACGGGACGCCCTATGGCTACACCTTC.

This clone was recorded only once. The chain is built from TRBV7-3 and TRBJ2-2, with unresolved D. Germline V gene data show CDR1 as SGHTA and CDR2 as FQGTGA. Trimming took 5 bases from V and 7 from J, leaving 11 bases between them. CDR3 length: 13 residues. The CDR3 region is CASSPVLFGELFF. CDR3 DNA: TGTGCCAGCAGCCCCGTATTATTCGGGGAGCTGTTTTTT.

This rearrangement joins TRBV7-9 to TRBJ2-2; perhaps TRBD1 as D (6 bases). The V end lost 5 bases, the J end lost 1 base, and 11 bases lay between the germline ends. The germline gives CDR1 SEHNR, CDR2 FQNEAQ (reference sequence). The length of the CDR3 is 15 residues. The CDR3 bases are TGTGCCAGCAGCCCGTTGACAGGGAACACCGGGGAGCTGTTTTTT. Protein: CASSPLTGNTGELFF.

In DNA form, the CDR3 reads TGTGCCAGCAGTCAGGGATTTAGGAACTATGGCTACACCTTC. Protein sequence: CASSQGFRNYGYTF. V and J are TRBV28 and TRBJ1-2, with a weak D call TRBD1 (5 bases). V was cut by 5 bases and J by 2 bases, with 12 bases left in between. This CDR3 is built from 14 residues. Looked up from germline, CDR1 is MDHEN and CDR2 is SYDVKM.

The CDR3 loop reads CASSQRTGALGFSGANVLTF. CDR3 bases: TGTGCCAGCTCACAACGAACAGGGGCCCTAGGTTTCTCTGGGGCCAACGTCCTGACTTTC. The rearrangement uses TRBV18 and TRBJ2-6; 7 bases agree with TRBD1. The CDR3 runs 20 residues. J gave up 0 bases and V 4 bases, and 15 bases lay outside the gene matches. In germline, CDR1 is KGHSH, CDR2 LQKENI.

This chain uses TRBV7-6 with TRBJ2-3, with TRBD1 as a possible D gene (5 bases). V lost 2 bases and J 9 bases, leaving 18 bases between the germline ends. CDR1 is SGHVS, CDR2 FNYEAQ, per germline. This CDR3 contains 15 residues. CDR3 DNA: TGTGCCAGCAGCTTATCCTCCGTGCAGGGAACCACGCAGTATTTT. It is translated as CASSLSSVQGTTQYF.

Of note for this clone: A junction boundary mismatches the germline segment, possibly from a read error. V and J are TRBV5-6 and TRBJ1-1; the D gene is possibly TRBD1 (5 bases). CDR3 length: 13 residues. Germline assignment: CDR1 SGHDT and CDR2 YYEEEE. DNA of the CDR3: TGTGCCAGCAGCCTGTTTGGGGGGTTCAAGAGGGGATTT. Protein sequence: CASSLFGGFKRGF. The entire variable domain, with the rest obtained from reference TRBV5-6 and TRBJ1-1, is as follows: DAGVTQSPTHLIKTRGQQVTLRCSPKSGHDTVSWYQQALGQGPQFIFQYYEEEERQRGNFPDRFSGHQFPNYSSELNVNALLLGDSALYLCASSLFGGFKRGFGQGTRLTVV.

This clone was recorded a few times. The V gene is TRBV27, the J gene TRBJ1-5, with D unclear. Trimming pared 2 bases from V and 6 bases from J, leaving 8 bases between. The CDR3 is 13 residues long. In germline, CDR1 is MNHEY, CDR2 SMNVEV (reference sequence). CDR3 sequence reads: CASSLLGSQPQHF. CDR3 DNA sequence: TGTGCCAGCAGTTTACTGGGGAGTCAGCCCCAGCATTTT.

V gene TRBV6-4 combines with J gene TRBJ1-2, with a tentative D call TRBD1 (5 bases). Per the germline V gene, CDR1 is MRHNA and CDR2 is SNTAGT. The V end lost 3 bases, the J end lost 3 bases, and 8 bases lay between the germline ends. This CDR3 has 13 residues. CDR3 protein: CASSEGAHYGYTF. The CDR3 DNA reads TGTGCCAGCAGTGAAGGGGCGCACTATGGCTACACCTTC.

This sequence joins TRBV6-1 and TRBJ2-6, with D uncertain. Germline V lookup: CDR1 MNHNS, CDR2 SASEGT. Trimming stripped 2 bases from V and 0 bases from J, with 5 bases between. CDR3 size: 15 residues. CDR3 nucleotide sequence: TGTGCCAGCAGTGAACTCGGCTCTGGGGCCAACGTCCTGACTTTC. Its translation is CASSELGSGANVLTF.

The chain couples TRBV18 to TRBJ1-6; 9 bases line up with TRBD1. The CDR3 contains 18 residues. Germline V gene lookup returns CDR1 KGHSH and CDR2 LQKENI. V lost 2 bases and J lost 10; bases outside the gene matches: 15. CDR3 coding DNA: TGTGCCAGCTCACCAAACTCCATTTCGACAGGGACAGGGTCACCCCTCCACTTT. Protein sequence: CASSPNSISTGTGSPLHF.

This clone was observed once. J is TRBJ2-3 and V is TRBV11-2; 9 positions agree with TRBD2. In germline, CDR1 is SGHAT, CDR2 FQNNGV. CDR3 length: 17 residues. V trimming: 0 bases; J trimming: 6 bases; junction bases outside the gene matches: 10. The CDR3, as DNA: TGTGCCAGCAGCTTAGATAGGCTAGCGGGAAGGTTGGATACGCAGTATTTT. Its protein is CASSLDRLAGRLDTQYF.

This chain connects TRBV6-5 to TRBJ1-2, with 7 bases fitting TRBD1. Germline CDR1 reads MNHEY; CDR2 reads SVGAGI. The CDR3 has 16 residues. Trimming cost V 3 bases and J 4 bases; bases outside gene matches: 11. DNA for the CDR3: TGTGCCAGCAGTTATGGACCTCCGGGACAGAGCTATGGCTACACCTTC. Translation gives CASSYGPPGQSYGYTF.

The genes are TRBV19 and TRBJ1-5; no clear D gene. Trimming shortened V by 5 bases and J by 4 bases, and 9 bases separated the two germline ends. The V gene's germline CDR1 is LNHDA and CDR2 SQIVND (reference sequence). The CDR3 extends over 13 amino acids. The CDR3 DNA follows: TGTGCCAGTAGTCAGGCAGTAAATCAGCCCCAGCATTTT. It encodes CASSQAVNQPQHF.

This clone was picked up one time. The chain is built from TRBV3-1 (or the pseudogene TRBV3-2) and TRBJ2-7; D tentatively reads TRBD1 or TRBD2 (5 bases each). The CDR3 is 12 amino acids. The V end lost 4 bases, the J end lost 5 bases, and 9 bases lay between the germline ends. Germline V gene lookup returns CDR1 LGHDT and CDR2 YNNKEL (reference sequence). CDR3 in DNA: TGTGCCAGCAGCCCCTCGGGGCACGAGCAGTACTTC. This codes for CASSPSGHEQYF.

The chain combines TRBV6-1 with TRBJ2-4, with D unresolved. The CDR3 runs to 13 residues. The V end was cut by 3 bases, the J end by 0 bases, with 3 bases between. CDR1 MNHNS and CDR2 SASEGT come from the germline V gene. The CDR3 DNA reads TGTGCCAGCAGTGAGGTAGCCAAAAACATTCAGTACTTC. Translation gives CASSEVAKNIQYF.

The gene calls are TRBV5-6 and TRBJ1-5; TRBD1 aligns across 8 bases. V shed 3 bases, J shed 8 bases, and the junction held 4 bases outside the gene matches. CDR1 is SGHDT and CDR2 is YYEEEE in the germline V gene. This CDR3 has 13 residues. CDR3 in DNA: TGTGCCAGCAGCTCAGACAGGGGTGAGCCCCAGCATTTT. This translates into CASSSDRGEPQHF.

The chain carries TRBV14 and TRBJ1-6; D ambiguous. The germline gives CDR1 SGHDN, CDR2 FVKESK. The V and J ends lost 0 bases and 8 bases respectively, with 8 bases between them. The CDR3 has 14 amino acids. The CDR3: CASSQDQRYSPLHF. As DNA, the CDR3 is TGTGCCAGCAGCCAAGATCAGAGGTATTCACCCCTCCACTTT.

V is TRBV6-5 and J is TRBJ2-6, with D hard to call. Germline V gene data show CDR1 as MNHEY and CDR2 as SVGAGI. CDR3 length: 13 residues. V lost 7 bases and J lost 0, with 4 bases in between. The CDR3 nucleotides read TGTGCCAGCATGAGCTCTGGGGCCAACGTCCTGACTTTC. Its translation: CASMSSGANVLTF.

The gene calls are TRBV6-6 and TRBJ1-1; 7 nucleotides match TRBD1. CDR3 length: 16 residues. CDR1 MNHNY and CDR2 SVGAGI come from the germline V gene (reference sequence). V trimming: 6 bases; J trimming: 1 base; junction bases outside the gene matches: 11. The CDR3 region is CASSPGGGAGNTEAFF. The CDR3 region has the DNA TGTGCCAGCAGCCCAGGGGGGGGCGCGGGGAACACTGAAGCTTTCTTT.

The rearrangement links TRBV9 to TRBJ2-1; no clear D. Germline V gene lookup returns CDR1 SGDLS and CDR2 YYNGEE. The V end was cut by 0 bases, the J end by 4 bases, with 2 bases between. CDR3 size: 12 residues. CDR3 nucleotide sequence: TGTGCCAGCAGCGTAGGGTACAATGAGCAGTTCTTC. Its protein is CASSVGYNEQFF.

The rearrangement joins TRBV9 to TRBJ2-2, with no clear D. V lost 1 base, J lost 3 bases, and 7 bases lay in between. In germline, CDR1 is SGDLS, CDR2 YYNGEE. The CDR3 totals 14 residues. The CDR3 DNA is TGTGCCAGCAGCGTAACGGCATACACCGGGGAGCTGTTTTTT. Protein product: CASSVTAYTGELFF.

The CDR3 protein is CASSRTAPNDYEQYF. The CDR3 DNA sequence: TGTGCCAGCAGCCGAACAGCCCCGAACGACTACGAGCAGTACTTC. The chain carries TRBV7-9 and TRBJ2-7; D remains unclear. Deletions cut 5 bases from V and 3 bases from J, with 17 bases between. In germline, CDR1 is SEHNR, CDR2 FQNEAQ (reference sequence). The CDR3 is made up of 15 amino acids.

The rearrangement links TRBV5-1 to TRBJ1-1; no reliable D call. The CDR3 is 13 amino acids. The germline CDR1 and CDR2 sequences are SGHRS and YFSETQ. Trimming took 5 bases from V and 3 from J, leaving 11 bases between them. Here the CDR3 DNA reads TGCGCCAGCAGATTTAACTTGGACACTGAAGCTTTCTTT. Translating it yields CASRFNLDTEAFF.

This clone was observed a handful of times. V is TRBV7-9 and J is TRBJ1-6, with a possible D match to TRBD1 (6 bases). The CDR3 extends over 18 amino acids. The V end lost 5 bases, the J end lost 5 bases, and 22 bases lay between the germline ends. Germline V CDR1 and CDR2: SEHNR, FQNEAQ (reference sequence). CDR3 sequence: CASSPQAPRTDHNSPLHF. The DNA for the CDR3 is TGTGCCAGCAGCCCCCAAGCCCCACGGACAGACCATAATTCACCCCTCCACTTT.

The V gene is TRBV7-7, the J gene TRBJ2-1; D unclear. Germline V CDR1 and CDR2: SSHAT, FNYEAQ (reference sequence). The CDR3 sequence is 15 residues long. Trimming took 2 bases from V and 0 from J, leaving 8 bases between them. CDR3 sequence: CASSLTGSSYNEQFF. The CDR3 region has the DNA TGTGCCAGCAGCTTAACTGGTAGCTCCTACAATGAGCAGTTCTTC.

The chain couples TRBV30 to TRBJ1-5, with 7 bases lining up with TRBD1. The germline V gene has CDR1 GTSNPN and CDR2 SVGIG (reference sequence). V gave up 4 bases and J gave up 4 bases; unmatched junction bases: 4. There are 13 residues in the CDR3. CDR3 sequence reads: CAWNPGGNQPQHF. The CDR3 DNA follows: TGTGCCTGGAATCCAGGGGGAAATCAGCCCCAGCATTTT.

The chain is built from TRBV19 and TRBJ2-1; D unresolved. CDR3 size: 14 residues. Germline CDR1 LNHDA, CDR2 SQIVND (reference sequence). With 6 bases removed from V and 1 base from J, the gap between germline ends came to 10 bases. Here the CDR3 reads CASSRQVSYNEQFF. Here the CDR3 DNA reads TGTGCCAGTAGCCGACAAGTATCCTACAATGAGCAGTTCTTC.